This T cell receptor (beta chain) was found in a study of pediatric ulcerative colitis. General study results and limits: In rectum, acute severe colitis had expanded clones and less diversity.

One to two pinch biopsies were taken from the rectum during colonoscopy. Control subjects, colonoscoped for suspected IBD, had macroscopically and histologically normal endoscopy. This was a survey-level run. TCRdb's table, derived via immunoSEQ multiplex PCR, lists solely in-frame clones and lacks some. Here the sample spans 15,000 to 20,000 clones, over 70% being singletons. Note on this clone: Its target is not known.

Sample: gut tissue. This TCR came from a boy aged 5-17 years who was a control in a study of pediatric ulcerative colitis.

The chain's CDR3 is CASREDRASNQPQHF. DNA for the CDR3: TGTGCCAGCAGGGAGGACAGGGCCAGCAATCAGCCCCAGCATTTT. The chain joins TRBV6-5 to TRBJ1-5; 8 positions agree with TRBD1. This CDR3 region has 15 residues. Germline CDR1 is MNHEY and CDR2 is SVGAGI. V gave up 6 bases and J gave up 1 base; unmatched junction bases: 5.